This TCR beta chain emerged from a study of blood T cell repertoires in COVID-19 (dated by TCRdb to 2018 to 2021). Turning to the overall study: Collaborator samples came from the United States, Italy and Spain and covered acute and convalescent phases of COVID-19. Where HLA class I and class II types were available, the types were taken from metadata supplied by the sample provider, not from assay-based typing. The repertoires were released in a freely available public database meant as a resource for research on the immune response to SARS-CoV-2. The dataset comprised deeply sampled blood TCRbeta repertoires from subjects exposed to, actively infected with, or recovered from COVID-19. Sample metadata almost always included a de-identified subject ID, COVID-19 status, age in years and sex. The material from the prospective study consisted of cDNA or gDNA derived from T cells, B-cell-depleted T cells, or PBMCs. The samples were drawn from the first 160 participants of the ongoing ImmuneRACE study and from more than 1,000 subjects provided by 6 global collaborators. The study at large found these results: The quantity of clinical and demographic metadata differed by source and by participant and was supplied without curation.

Each collaborating institution followed its own protocols to collect whole blood in K2EDTA tubes. For TCRbeta analysis, collaborators shipped samples as frozen whole blood, isolated PBMCs, or DNA extracted from either of those sample types. Remarks on this clone: Its antigen remains undetermined. Base quality data are lacking; no much larger clone is found one base away.

At the junction V is shortened by 0 bases and J by 8 bases; bases outside the gene matches: 2. CDR1 and CDR2 were assigned from the germline V gene as MGHRA and YSYEKL. The CDR3 starts with the cysteine, ends with the phenylalanine, and has 13 residues. The DNA shown is the 39-base CDR3, in frame from base 1. TCRbeta CDR3 regions were amplified from genomic DNA by means of the immunoSEQ Assay, a bias-controlled multiplex PCR. On the study's bioinformatics: The number of nucleated cells in each sample was estimated by amplification of reference gene primers within the assay. To quantify the absolute abundance of each unique TCRbeta CDR3 rearrangement, sequence reads were collapsed and filtered. For each sample, productive Simpson clonality was calculated by taking the square root of Simpson's diversity index across productive rearrangements. Held by TCRdb, this immuneACCESS table contains in-frame sequences only and omits some clones. Under half of the omission traces to an unresolved V gene where checked; the cause of the rest is unknown. Clonal size and the V and J genes are those of that table, whereas D and trimming came from the DNA. This sample comprises about 150,000 clones, under 80% of them detected only once. The top ten clonotypes cover 3.5% to 4.5% of the sample.

The sequencing input was peripheral blood. Recombination linked TRBV4-1 to TRBJ1-2; the central 8 bases match TRBD1. The receptor was derived from a man aged 55 to 70 with acute or convalescent COVID-19. CDR3 protein: CASSQEAGGGYTF. The nucleotide sequence is TGCGCCAGCAGCCAAGAGGCAGGGGGCGGCTACACCTTC.